This TCR beta chain stems from a study of PD-1 blockade in classical Hodgkin lymphoma. Study results and caveats: What caused the repertoire differences, perhaps disease activity or prior therapy, remains undefined. Baseline diversity in complete responders resembled that of newly diagnosed patients.

Produced via immunoSEQ multiplex PCR; TCRdb's table is partial and in-frame only. The profile covers approximately 9,900 clones, with 74% appearing a single time and roughly 10% taken by the ten largest. The trim removed 5 bases at V and 3 bases at J, leaving 3 bases unmatched. The CDR3 is 12 residues long. Per the germline V gene, CDR1 is SQVTM and CDR2 is ANQGSEA. As to time point: cycle 4 day 1 (C4D1), after 6 weeks of nivolumab. No patient escaped relapse after autologous stem cell transplantation, and brentuximab vedotin exposure varied. Thawed PBMCs were subjected to magnetic negative selection, which yielded isolated CD8+ T cells. A remark on this clone: The antigen is not known.

The sample was CD8+ T cells from blood, taken before the fourth cycle of nivolumab. The TCR was taken from a human donor with classical Hodgkin lymphoma. This chain connects TRBV29-1 to TRBJ2-7; 8 nucleotides agree with TRBD1. The CDR3: CSVQGAIYEQYF. CDR3 nucleotide sequence: TGCAGCGTTCAGGGGGCGATCTACGAGCAGTACTTC.